This TCR beta chain comes out of a study of PD-1 blockade in classical Hodgkin lymphoma. As for the study in general: Nivolumab 3 mg/kg was given intravenously every 2 weeks.

Time point described: cycle 4 day 1 (C4D1), after 6 weeks of nivolumab. Every patient experienced relapse after autologous stem cell transplantation, and brentuximab vedotin exposure varied. Between the trimmed V and J ends, which lost 1 base and 5 bases, there was a span of 7 bases. CDR1 and CDR2 from the germline V gene are LNHDA and SQIVND (reference sequence). This CDR3 region has 13 residues. TCRdb's copy holds only in-frame clones and misses some; the assay was immunoSEQ multiplex PCR. The table lists about 20,000 clones, more than 75% of them singletons, with approximately 20% in the top ten. The sample here was peripheral blood mononuclear cells (PBMCs), taken before the fourth cycle of nivolumab. The chain employs TRBV19 and TRBJ2-3; D is ambiguous. The sequence was collected from a human donor with classical Hodgkin lymphoma. The CDR3 spells CASSIGDQDTQYF. The CDR3 DNA reads TGTGCCAGTAGTATAGGGGATCAAGATACGCAGTATTTT.